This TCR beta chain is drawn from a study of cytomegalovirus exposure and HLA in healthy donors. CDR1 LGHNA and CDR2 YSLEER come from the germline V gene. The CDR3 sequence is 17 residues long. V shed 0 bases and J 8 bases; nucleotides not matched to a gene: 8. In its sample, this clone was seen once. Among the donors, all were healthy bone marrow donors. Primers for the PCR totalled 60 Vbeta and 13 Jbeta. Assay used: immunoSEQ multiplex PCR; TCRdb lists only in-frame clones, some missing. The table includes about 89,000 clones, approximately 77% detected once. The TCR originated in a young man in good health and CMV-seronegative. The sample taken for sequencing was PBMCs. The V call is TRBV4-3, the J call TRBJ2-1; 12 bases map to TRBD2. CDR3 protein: CASSQDRTSGGRYEQFF. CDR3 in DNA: TGCGCCAGCAGCCAAGATCGTACTAGCGGGGGGAGATATGAGCAGTTCTTC.